This T cell receptor beta chain is from a study of CD8 T cells in ankylosing spondylitis (dated by TCRdb to 2015 to 2018). About the investigation overall: T cell receptor beta repertoires were profiled in healthy donors and ankylosing spondylitis patients so that disease-linked TCR variants could be found. Peripheral blood samples were taken, and synovial fluid was additionally collected from ankylosing spondylitis patients. The whole study cohort included roughly 110 healthy donors and around 25 ankylosing spondylitis patients.

This clonotype was recorded many times. No cognate antigen has been identified for it. No clone much larger than this one lies a single base away; base qualities are absent. The investigation overall reported the following: A CD8+ phenotype was shown by the disease-linked clones, which were found at relatively low frequencies in peripheral blood. Some motif variants had previously been reported in the synovial fluid and blood of reactive arthritis patients, which suggests shared mechanisms of disease initiation. Blood from ankylosing spondylitis patients appeared to be characterized by a TCR beta motif composed of 7 to 9 highly homologous amino acid variants. The disease-linked clones were reported as significantly enriched in matched synovial fluid samples from ankylosing spondylitis patients.

Sequencer: Illumina HiSeq 2500. TCR beta libraries were prepared by quantitative 5'-RACE with molecular barcodes. From the authors' description of their analysis: A new computational method, built on a probabilistic model of VDJ rearrangement, was used to identify disease-linked TCR variants. TCRdb passed the public sequencing reads through fastp at Q25 and MiXCR, retaining productive beta sequences. For every CDR3 protein sequence, its rows merge into one entry that carries the most common genes and DNA. TCRdb assigned the V and J calls; the authors' analysis was not used. The sample table shows fewer than 350,000 distinct CDR3 sequences, and roughly 12% are seen once. 9.1% of the sample rests with the top ten. The TCR sequence derives from a female donor with ankylosing spondylitis or in good health (not recorded which). Material: blood, either unsorted or a sorted T cell fraction (not recorded which).

The CDR3 loop reads CASSTSRPQHF. The base sequence is TGTGCCAGCAGTACATCACGCCCCCAGCATTTT. The chain was built from TRBV28 and TRBJ1-5, with the D gene not confidently named. Including cysteine and phenylalanine, the CDR3 has 11 amino acids. Only the CDR3 portion is preserved as DNA: 33 bases, with reading frame beginning at the first base. CDR1 and CDR2 are read off the germline V gene as MDHEN and SYDVKM. V sheds 5 bases and J sheds 10 bases, leaving 9 bases between their ends.